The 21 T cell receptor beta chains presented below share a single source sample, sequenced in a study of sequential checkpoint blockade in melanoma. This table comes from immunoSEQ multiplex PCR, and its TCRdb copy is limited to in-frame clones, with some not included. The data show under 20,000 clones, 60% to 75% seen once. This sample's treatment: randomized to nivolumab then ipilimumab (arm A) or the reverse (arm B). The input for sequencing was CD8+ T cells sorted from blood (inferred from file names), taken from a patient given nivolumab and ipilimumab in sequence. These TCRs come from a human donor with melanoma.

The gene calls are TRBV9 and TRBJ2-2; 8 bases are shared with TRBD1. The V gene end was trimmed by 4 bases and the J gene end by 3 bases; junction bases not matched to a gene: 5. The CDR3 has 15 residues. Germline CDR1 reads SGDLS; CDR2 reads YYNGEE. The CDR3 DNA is TGTGCCAGCAGCCCGACAGGGGCGTACACCGGGGAGCTGTTTTTT. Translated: CASSPTGAYTGELFF.

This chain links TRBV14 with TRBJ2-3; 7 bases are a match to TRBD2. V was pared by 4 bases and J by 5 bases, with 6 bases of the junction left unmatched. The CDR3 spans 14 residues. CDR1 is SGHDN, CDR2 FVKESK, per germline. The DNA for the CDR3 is TGTGCCAGCAGCCCGGGACTAAGGGGAGATACGCAGTATTTT. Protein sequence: CASSPGLRGDTQYF.

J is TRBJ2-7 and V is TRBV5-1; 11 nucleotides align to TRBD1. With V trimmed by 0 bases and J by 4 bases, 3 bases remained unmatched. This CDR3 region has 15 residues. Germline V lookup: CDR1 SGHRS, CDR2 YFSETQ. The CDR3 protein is CASSLVGTGGYEQYF. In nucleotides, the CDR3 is TGCGCCAGCAGCTTGGTTGGGACAGGGGGGTACGAGCAGTACTTC.

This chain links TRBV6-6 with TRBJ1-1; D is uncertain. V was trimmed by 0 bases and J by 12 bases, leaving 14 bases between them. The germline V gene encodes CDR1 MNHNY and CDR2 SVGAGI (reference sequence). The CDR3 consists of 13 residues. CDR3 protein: CASSYSRRDHPFF. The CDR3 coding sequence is TGTGCCAGCAGTTACTCGAGGCGGGATCATCCTTTCTTT.

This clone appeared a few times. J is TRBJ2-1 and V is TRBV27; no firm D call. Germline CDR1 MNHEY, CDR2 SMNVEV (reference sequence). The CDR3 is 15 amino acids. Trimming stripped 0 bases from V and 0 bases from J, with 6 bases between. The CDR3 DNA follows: TGTGCCAGCAGTTTATCCCACAGCTCCTACAATGAGCAGTTCTTC. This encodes CASSLSHSSYNEQFF.

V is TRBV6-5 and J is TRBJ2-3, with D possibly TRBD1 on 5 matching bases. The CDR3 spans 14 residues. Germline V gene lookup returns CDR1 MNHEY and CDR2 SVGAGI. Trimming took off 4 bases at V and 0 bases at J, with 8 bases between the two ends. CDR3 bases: TGTGCCAGCAGTTTGCGGACAAGCACAGATACGCAGTATTTT. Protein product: CASSLRTSTDTQYF.

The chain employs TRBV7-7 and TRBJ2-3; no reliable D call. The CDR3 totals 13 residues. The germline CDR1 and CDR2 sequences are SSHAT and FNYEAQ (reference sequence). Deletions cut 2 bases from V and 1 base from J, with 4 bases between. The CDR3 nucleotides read TGTGCCAGCAGCTTATATGGCACAGATACGCAGTATTTT. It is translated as CASSLYGTDTQYF.

CDR3 in DNA: TGCGCCAGCAGCCAAGGTCAGGGCCCGAACACCGGGGAGCTGTTTTTT. This codes for CASSQGQGPNTGELFF. The V and J genes are TRBV4-1 and TRBJ2-2; D is perhaps TRBD1 (5 bases). Germline loops: CDR1 MGHRA, CDR2 YSYEKL. Deletions cut 1 base from V and 0 bases from J, with 9 bases between. The CDR3 has 16 amino acids.

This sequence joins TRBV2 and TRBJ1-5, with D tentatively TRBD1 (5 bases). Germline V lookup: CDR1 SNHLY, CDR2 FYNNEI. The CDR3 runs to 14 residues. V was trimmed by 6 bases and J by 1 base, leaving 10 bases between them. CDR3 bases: TGTGCCAGCAGACGGGGGACCAGCAATCAGCCCCAGCATTTT. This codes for CASRRGTSNQPQHF.

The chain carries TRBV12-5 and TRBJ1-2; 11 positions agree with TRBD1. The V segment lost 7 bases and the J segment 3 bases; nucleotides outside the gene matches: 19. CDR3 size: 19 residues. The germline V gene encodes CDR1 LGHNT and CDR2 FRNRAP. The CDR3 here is CASDRPWRGQGVADYGYTF. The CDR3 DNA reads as TGTGCTAGTGATCGACCGTGGCGGGGACAGGGGGTTGCGGACTATGGCTACACCTTC.

The CDR3 DNA reads TGCGCCAGCAGCCAAGAGTCCTCCCTACCCAATCAGCCCCAGCATTTT. This codes for CASSQESSLPNQPQHF. The gene calls are TRBV4-1 and TRBJ1-5, with D uncertain. The CDR3 has 16 amino acids. V lost 0 bases and J lost 3, with 12 bases in between. The V gene's germline CDR1 is MGHRA and CDR2 YSYEKL.

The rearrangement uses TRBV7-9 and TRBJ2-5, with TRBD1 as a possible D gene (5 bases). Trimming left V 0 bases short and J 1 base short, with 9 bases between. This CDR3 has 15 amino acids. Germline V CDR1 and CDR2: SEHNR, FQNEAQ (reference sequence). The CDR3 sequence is CASSLASRAQETQYF. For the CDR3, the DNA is TGTGCCAGCAGCTTAGCGAGCAGGGCCCAAGAGACCCAGTACTTC.

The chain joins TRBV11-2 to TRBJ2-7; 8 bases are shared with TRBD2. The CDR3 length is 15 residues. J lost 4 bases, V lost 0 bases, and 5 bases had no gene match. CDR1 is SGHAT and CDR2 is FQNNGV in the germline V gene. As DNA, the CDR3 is TGTGCCAGCAGCTTAGATCGCACTAGCGGATACGAGCAGTACTTC. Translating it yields CASSLDRTSGYEQYF.

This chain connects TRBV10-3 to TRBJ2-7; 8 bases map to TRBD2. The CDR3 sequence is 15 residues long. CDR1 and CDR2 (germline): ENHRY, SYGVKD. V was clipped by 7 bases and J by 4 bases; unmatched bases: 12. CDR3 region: CAITEEESGGYEQYF. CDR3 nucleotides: TGTGCCATCACCGAGGAAGAGAGCGGGGGATACGAGCAGTACTTC.

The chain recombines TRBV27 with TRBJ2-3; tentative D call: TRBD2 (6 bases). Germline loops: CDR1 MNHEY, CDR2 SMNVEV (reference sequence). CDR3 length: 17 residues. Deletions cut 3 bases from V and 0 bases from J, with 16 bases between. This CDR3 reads CASSFFWEEGSTDTQYF. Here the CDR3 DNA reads TGTGCCAGCAGTTTTTTTTGGGAGGAGGGAAGCACAGATACGCAGTATTTT.

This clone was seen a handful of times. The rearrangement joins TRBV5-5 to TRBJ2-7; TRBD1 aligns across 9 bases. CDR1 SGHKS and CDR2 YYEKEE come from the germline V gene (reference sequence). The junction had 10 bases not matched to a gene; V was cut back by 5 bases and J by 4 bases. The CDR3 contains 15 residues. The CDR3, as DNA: TGTGCCAGCAGTGAACCGGGACAGGGTACGTACGAGCAGTACTTC. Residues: CASSEPGQGTYEQYF.

The DNA of the CDR3 is TGTGCCAGCAGTTACTCCCTAGCGGGAGCCTACGAGCAGTACTTC. Translation: CASSYSLAGAYEQYF. V and J are TRBV6-5 and TRBJ2-7, with TRBD2 identical over 10 bases. The length of the CDR3 is 15 residues. Unmatched junction bases numbered 1, after V lost 0 bases and J lost 2 bases. Per germline, CDR1 MNHEY and CDR2 SVGAGI.

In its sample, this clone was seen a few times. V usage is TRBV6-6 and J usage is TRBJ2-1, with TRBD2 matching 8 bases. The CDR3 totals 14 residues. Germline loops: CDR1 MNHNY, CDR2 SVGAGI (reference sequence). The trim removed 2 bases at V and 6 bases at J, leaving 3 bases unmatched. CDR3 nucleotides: TGTGCCAGCAGTTACACGGGAGGGACCAATGAGCAGTTCTTC. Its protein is CASSYTGGTNEQFF.

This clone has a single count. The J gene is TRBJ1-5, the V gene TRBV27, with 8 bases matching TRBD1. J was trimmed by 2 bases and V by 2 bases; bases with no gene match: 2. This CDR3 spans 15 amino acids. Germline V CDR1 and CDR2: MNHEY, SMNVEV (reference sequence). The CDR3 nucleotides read TGTGCCAGCAGTTTAGGACAGGGAGGCAATCAGCCCCAGCATTTT. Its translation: CASSLGQGGNQPQHF.

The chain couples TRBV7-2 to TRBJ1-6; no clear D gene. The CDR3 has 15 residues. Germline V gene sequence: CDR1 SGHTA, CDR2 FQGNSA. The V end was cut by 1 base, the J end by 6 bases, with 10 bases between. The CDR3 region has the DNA TGTGCCAGCAGCTTAGGAGGAGGTGGTAATTCACCCCTCCACTTT. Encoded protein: CASSLGGGGNSPLHF. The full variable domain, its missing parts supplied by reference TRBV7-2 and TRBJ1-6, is GAGVSQSPSNKVTEKGKDVELRCDPISGHTALYWYRQSLGQGLEFLIYFQGNSAPDKSGLPSDRFSAERTGGSVSTLTIQRTQQEDSAVYLCASSLGGGGNSPLHFGNGTRLTVT.

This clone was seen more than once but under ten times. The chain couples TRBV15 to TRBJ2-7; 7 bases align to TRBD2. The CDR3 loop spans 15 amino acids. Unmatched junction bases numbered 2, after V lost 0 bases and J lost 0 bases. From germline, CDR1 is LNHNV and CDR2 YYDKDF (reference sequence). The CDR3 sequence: CATSREGGSSYEQYF. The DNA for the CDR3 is TGTGCCACCAGCAGAGAGGGGGGGAGCTCCTACGAGCAGTACTTC.